One and the same sample provided the 21 T cell receptor beta chains below, sequenced in a study of control samples from healthy donors and cancer patients. Some clones are missing from TCRdb's copy, which holds only in-frame ones; the method was immunoSEQ multiplex PCR. The repertoire holds 100,000 to 150,000 clones, with about 92% as singletons. Input material: PBMCs. Every receptor here comes from a man at least 80 years old with head and neck cancer.

The rearrangement uses TRBV7-2 and TRBJ2-4; D is possibly TRBD1 (6 bases). V was cut by 0 bases and J by 0 bases, with 9 bases left in between. Germline V gives CDR1 SGHTA, CDR2 FQGNSA. The CDR3 loop spans 16 amino acids. The CDR3, as DNA: TGTGCCAGCAGCTTAGCGGGGGCGGTAGCCAAAAACATTCAGTACTTC. Translated, it gives CASSLAGAVAKNIQYF.

V is TRBV6-1 and J is TRBJ1-3, with unresolved D. The germline gives CDR1 MNHNS, CDR2 SASEGT. This CDR3 has 15 amino acids. V lost 3 bases and J lost 0, with 9 bases in between. This CDR3 is CASSEPGVSGNTIYF. In nucleotides, the CDR3 is TGTGCCAGCAGTGAGCCCGGAGTCTCTGGAAACACCATATATTTT.

The chain is built from TRBV10-3 and TRBJ1-2; the match to TRBD1 covers 9 bases. The CDR3 is 15 amino acids. Germline CDR1 reads ENHRY; CDR2 reads SYGVKD. The V and J ends lost 3 bases and 1 base, in that order; junction bases with no gene match: 3. The CDR3 DNA follows: TGTGCCATCAGTGACTGGACAGGGGTTAACTATGGCTACACCTTC. Amino acids: CAISDWTGVNYGYTF.

The rearrangement uses TRBV5-8 and TRBJ1-2, with TRBD1 identical over 7 bases. Trimming at V came to 3 bases and at J to 4 bases, leaving 0 bases not matched to a gene. This CDR3 has 12 residues. The germline gives CDR1 SGHTS, CDR2 YDEGEE. The CDR3 region is CASSWDSYGYTF. CDR3 DNA: TGTGCCAGCAGCTGGGACAGCTATGGCTACACCTTC.

J is TRBJ2-2 and V is TRBV3-1 (or the pseudogene TRBV3-2), with 9 bases identical to TRBD1. This CDR3 comprises 17 residues. Losses at the gene ends were 1 base for V and 5 bases for J; bases not matched to a gene: 8. Germline V gene data show CDR1 as LGHDT and CDR2 as YNNKEL (reference sequence). CDR3 in DNA: TGTGCCAGCAGCCAAGTCTGGACAGGGGTTTATACCGGGGAGCTGTTTTTT. This gives the protein CASSQVWTGVYTGELFF.

This sequence joins TRBV6-5 and TRBJ1-2, with D uncertain. This CDR3 is built from 13 residues. The V gene's germline CDR1 is MNHEY and CDR2 SVGAGI. V was clipped by 2 bases and J by 9 bases, with 13 bases between them. CDR3 sequence: CASSYRAAVSYTF. The CDR3 bases are TGTGCCAGCAGTTACAGGGCCGCGGTTAGCTACACCTTC.

The V gene is TRBV24-1, the J gene TRBJ2-2; the match to TRBD1 covers 8 bases. Germline values: CDR1 KGHDR, CDR2 SFDVKD. CDR3 size: 17 residues. J gave up 8 bases and V 2 bases, and 12 bases lay outside the gene matches. CDR3 sequence: CATSDCLAGGADGELFF. CDR3 sequence (DNA): TGTGCCACCAGTGATTGTCTGGCAGGGGGCGCGGATGGGGAGCTGTTTTTT.

V gene TRBV6-5 combines with J gene TRBJ2-5; D is perhaps TRBD2 (6 bases). Between the trimmed V and J ends, which lost 7 bases and 4 bases, there was a span of 16 bases. CDR1 and CDR2 (germline): MNHEY, SVGAGI. There are 14 residues in the CDR3. CDR3 residues: CASTRNGGSETQYF. The CDR3 DNA follows: TGTGCCAGCACCCGGAATGGGGGGTCAGAGACCCAGTACTTC.

This clone came up once. This chain connects TRBV4-1 to TRBJ1-5; 8 bases are a match to TRBD1. CDR3 size: 16 residues. V shed 3 bases and J 6 bases; nucleotides not matched to a gene: 10. Germline V lookup: CDR1 MGHRA, CDR2 YSYEKL. The CDR3 bases are TGCGCCAGCAGCCAGGAGTGGACAGGGATGGTTCAGCCCCAGCATTTT. Amino acid sequence: CASSQEWTGMVQPQHF.

The chain uses TRBV4-2 and TRBJ2-2; 7 bases fit TRBD1. Germline loops: CDR1 LGHNA, CDR2 YNFKEQ. After removal of 1 base from V and 1 base from J, the junction contained 3 bases not matched to a gene. The CDR3 is made up of 16 amino acids. The CDR3 nucleotides read TGTGCCAGCAGCCAAGCCAACAGGGGGAACACCGGGGAGCTGTTTTTT. Protein sequence: CASSQANRGNTGELFF.

V usage is TRBV2 and J usage is TRBJ1-2; 12 nucleotides match TRBD1. With 5 bases clipped from V and 4 bases from J, the junction kept 8 bases outside the gene matches. The germline V gene encodes CDR1 SNHLY and CDR2 FYNNEI. This CDR3 region has 16 residues. CDR3 amino acids: CASSSGQGALGYGYTF. The CDR3 nucleotides are TGTGCCAGCAGTTCGGGACAGGGGGCTCTAGGCTATGGCTACACCTTC.

This clone has a handful of counts. Other DNA sequences in this sample translate to the same CDR3. The gene calls are TRBV6-5 and TRBJ2-3; possible D gene TRBD2, 5 bases. V was pared by 5 bases and J by 5 bases, with 8 bases between. This CDR3 has 12 residues. Germline V gives CDR1 MNHEY, CDR2 SVGAGI. CDR3 loop: CASSLGGDTQYF. The DNA of the CDR3 is TGTGCCAGCAGTCTTGGAGGAGATACGCAGTATTTT.

The chain carries TRBV6-6 and TRBJ1-2, with D maybe TRBD1 (5 bases). V was trimmed by 6 bases and J by 6 bases, leaving 17 bases between them. From germline, CDR1 is MNHNY and CDR2 SVGAGI (reference sequence). The CDR3 consists of 14 residues. The CDR3 region has the DNA TGTGCCAGCAGCATCCAGGGTGAGGTCGATGGCTACACCTTC. It is translated as CASSIQGEVDGYTF.

This clone was found once. The chain has TRBV4-2 and TRBJ2-6; 9 bases line up with TRBD2. This CDR3 has 18 residues. J gave up 5 bases and V 1 base, and 9 bases lay outside the gene matches. Germline-derived CDR1 and CDR2 are LGHNA and YNFKEQ. The CDR3 reads CASSQGHASGERANVLTF. The CDR3 nucleotides are TGTGCCAGCAGCCAAGGGCACGCTAGCGGGGAGAGGGCCAACGTCCTGACTTTC.

V is TRBV14 and J is TRBJ2-7; D is possibly TRBD2 (5 bases). Deletions cut 5 bases from V and 5 bases from J, with 16 bases between. This CDR3 is 14 amino acids long. Per the germline V gene, CDR1 is SGHDN and CDR2 is FVKESK. The chain's CDR3 is CASSFAGSGDEQYF. CDR3 coding DNA: TGTGCCAGCAGCTTCGCGGGTTCCGGGGACGAGCAGTACTTC.

The chain employs TRBV6-5 and TRBJ2-7, with D possibly called TRBD1 or TRBD2 (5 bases each). CDR3 length equals 12 residues. V gave up 5 bases and J gave up 2 bases, with 7 bases separating them. CDR1 MNHEY and CDR2 SVGAGI come from the germline V gene. The CDR3 nucleotides are TGTGCCAGCAGTCGGGACCCCTACGAGCAGTACTTC. Protein product: CASSRDPYEQYF.

This clone was counted only a few times. The V and J genes are TRBV5-1 and TRBJ2-1; 7 bases are a match to TRBD1. CDR3 size: 15 residues. Germline-derived CDR1 and CDR2 are SGHRS and YFSETQ. V shed 4 bases, J shed 0 bases, and the junction held 4 bases outside the gene matches. CDR3 region: CASSLGQVSYNEQFF. The DNA of the CDR3 is TGCGCCAGCAGCCTCGGACAGGTCTCCTACAATGAGCAGTTCTTC.

The chain is built from TRBV6-2 or TRBV6-3 and TRBJ1-1; a weak D match, TRBD1 (6 bases). Trimming took 5 bases from V and 1 from J, leaving 14 bases between them. The CDR3 has 15 residues. Germline loops: CDR1 MNHEY, CDR2 SVGEGT. CDR3 in amino acids: CASSPQGRGNTEAFF. CDR3 bases: TGTGCCAGCAGTCCCCAGGGGAGAGGGAACACTGAAGCTTTCTTT.

The chain employs TRBV4-3 and TRBJ2-7; D is possibly TRBD2 (5 bases). CDR1 is LGHNA and CDR2 is YSLEER in the germline V gene. This CDR3 contains 13 residues. V dropped 4 bases and J dropped 7 bases, with 14 bases sitting between them. The DNA of the CDR3 is TGCGCCAGCAGCCCTTGGACTTTCTGGGAGCAGTACTTC. Translated, it gives CASSPWTFWEQYF.

The J gene is TRBJ1-3, the V gene TRBV6-5, with a possible D match to TRBD1 (5 bases). The CDR3 has 13 amino acids. V was clipped by 7 bases and J by 2 bases, with 9 bases between them. Germline assignment: CDR1 MNHEY and CDR2 SVGAGI. CDR3 region: CASKLGAGNTIYF. CDR3 nucleotide sequence: TGTGCCAGCAAGCTAGGGGCTGGAAACACCATATATTTT.

Points on this clone: This sample also contains other DNA sequences that code for the same CDR3. The chain employs TRBV11-3 and TRBJ2-5; 7 bases match TRBD1. This CDR3 has 14 residues. Germline assignment: CDR1 SGHNT and CDR2 YENEEA. V shed 5 bases, J shed 1 base, and the junction held 4 bases outside the gene matches. The CDR3 nucleotides read TGTGCCAGCAGCGTCGGGACAGCCCAAGAGACCCAGTACTTC. As protein: CASSVGTAQETQYF. Combining the CDR3 with reference TRBV11-3 and TRBJ2-5 gives the whole variable domain EAGVVQSPRYKIIEKKQPVAFWCNPISGHNTLYWYLQNLGQGPELLIRYENEEAVDDSQLPKDRFSAERLKGVDSTLKIQPAELGDSAVYLCASSVGTAQETQYFGPGTRLLVL.